A selection of T cell receptor beta chains follows, all from one sample in a study of blood T cell repertoires in COVID-19. Sequenced by immunoSEQ multiplex PCR; TCRdb stores in-frame clones only, minus some. The sample includes under 300,000 clones, roughly 85% of them seen just once. Sample: peripheral blood. The receptors come from a human donor in a cohort sampled during active COVID-19. CDR3s include the opening cysteine and the closing phenylalanine or tryptophan. D genes are given only for firm matches. Clone size, where shown, is once, few, many, or a class for clones that have expanded.

J gene: TRBJ2-7; V gene: TRBV7-2; clone size: .; D gene: TRBD2; CDR3 length: 14; CDR3 protein: CASSYTSEAYEQYF; CDR3 DNA: TGTGCCAGCAGCTACACTAGCGAGGCCTACGAGCAGTACTTC
J gene: TRBJ2-7; V gene: TRBV6-7; clone size: .; D gene: TRBD1; CDR3 length: 17; CDR3 protein: CASSYSNRTGRLYEQYF; CDR3 DNA: TGTGCCAGCAGTTACTCGAATAGGACAGGGAGGCTTTACGAGCAGTACTTC
J gene: TRBJ2-5; V gene: TRBV6-6; clone size: .; D gene: .; CDR3 length: 15; CDR3 protein: CASRRSGGPKETQYF; CDR3 DNA: TGTGCCAGCCGCCGGAGCGGTGGCCCCAAGGAAACCCAGTACTTC
J gene: TRBJ2-1; V gene: TRBV5-4; clone size: .; D gene: .; CDR3 length: 14; CDR3 protein: CASSLDLEDRRKFF; CDR3 DNA: TGTGCCAGCAGCTTGGATCTTGAGGATCGACGAAAGTTCTTC
J gene: TRBJ2-4; V gene: TRBV19; clone size: .; D gene: .; CDR3 length: 13; CDR3 protein: CASSITPGDIQYF; CDR3 DNA: TGTGCCAGTAGTATAACCCCCGGGGACATTCAGTACTTC
J gene: TRBJ1-5; V gene: TRBV10-2; clone size: .; D gene: .; CDR3 length: 15; CDR3 protein: CASSVWGQKDQPQHF; CDR3 DNA: TGCGCCAGCAGTGTCTGGGGGCAGAAAGATCAGCCCCAGCATTTT
J gene: TRBJ2-3; V gene: TRBV25-1; clone size: .; D gene: .; CDR3 length: 13; CDR3 protein: CASSEYSDYTQYF; CDR3 DNA: TGTGCCAGCAGTGAATATAGCGATTATACGCAGTATTTT
J gene: TRBJ1-2; V gene: TRBV3-1/TRBV3-2; clone size: .; D gene: .; CDR3 length: 13; CDR3 protein: CASRAFPSYGYTF; CDR3 DNA: TGTGCCAGCCGAGCGTTCCCCAGCTATGGCTACACCTTC
J gene: TRBJ2-5; V gene: TRBV24-1; clone size: once; D gene: TRBD2; CDR3 length: 17; CDR3 protein: CATSDPRLGGPGETQYF; CDR3 DNA: TGTGCCACCAGTGACCCCCGGCTGGGAGGGCCTGGGGAGACCCAGTACTTC
J gene: TRBJ2-7; V gene: TRBV6-6; clone size: .; D gene: .; CDR3 length: 15; CDR3 protein: CATQQGYTGSYEQYF; CDR3 DNA: TGTGCCACACAGCAAGGCTACACAGGATCTTACGAGCAGTACTTC
J gene: TRBJ2-1; V gene: TRBV24-1; clone size: .; D gene: TRBD2; CDR3 length: 17; CDR3 protein: CATSDWLAGAAYNEQFF; CDR3 DNA: TGTGCCACCAGTGATTGGTTAGCGGGAGCCGCCTACAATGAGCAGTTCTTC
J gene: TRBJ1-3; V gene: TRBV5-1; clone size: .; D gene: TRBD1; CDR3 length: 18; CDR3 protein: CASSLAPTGTAFGNTIYF; CDR3 DNA: TGCGCCAGCAGCTTGGCCCCTACCGGGACAGCTTTTGGAAACACCATATATTTT
J gene: TRBJ2-3; V gene: TRBV11-2; clone size: .; D gene: .; CDR3 length: 16; CDR3 protein: CASSLRRTGSTDTQYF; CDR3 DNA: TGTGCCAGCAGCTTAAGGCGCACGGGTAGCACAGATACGCAGTATTTT
J gene: TRBJ1-1; V gene: TRBV6-5; clone size: .; D gene: .; CDR3 length: 13; CDR3 protein: CASSLQGNTEAFF; CDR3 DNA: TGTGCCAGCAGTTTACAGGGGAACACTGAAGCTTTCTTT
J gene: TRBJ2-5; V gene: TRBV5-4; clone size: .; D gene: TRBD2; CDR3 length: 14; CDR3 protein: CASSSGPREETQYF; CDR3 DNA: TGTGCCAGCAGTAGCGGGCCCAGAGAAGAGACCCAGTACTTC
J gene: TRBJ2-1; V gene: TRBV5-1; clone size: .; D gene: .; CDR3 length: 15; CDR3 protein: CASSLDGESYNEQFF; CDR3 DNA: TGCGCCAGCAGCTTGGATGGGGAGTCCTACAATGAGCAGTTCTTC
J gene: TRBJ2-7; V gene: TRBV12-3/TRBV12-4; clone size: .; D gene: .; CDR3 length: 13; CDR3 protein: CASSLGASYEQYF; CDR3 DNA: TGTGCCAGCAGCCTGGGGGCGTCCTACGAGCAGTACTTC
J gene: TRBJ1-1; V gene: TRBV5-1; clone size: .; D gene: .; CDR3 length: 18; CDR3 protein: CASSSTDRRDLLNTEAFF; CDR3 DNA: TGCGCCAGCAGCTCAACAGACAGGAGAGACCTCCTGAACACTGAAGCTTTCTTT
J gene: TRBJ1-1; V gene: TRBV6-5; clone size: .; D gene: .; CDR3 length: 14; CDR3 protein: CASRDPGANTEAFF; CDR3 DNA: TGTGCCAGCAGGGACCCAGGGGCGAACACTGAAGCTTTCTTT
J gene: TRBJ1-3; V gene: TRBV14; clone size: once; D gene: .; CDR3 length: 16; CDR3 protein: CASTPEGGSSGNTIYF; CDR3 DNA: TGTGCCAGCACACCCGAAGGCGGTTCCTCTGGAAACACCATATATTTT
J gene: TRBJ1-1; V gene: TRBV11-1; clone size: many; D gene: .; CDR3 length: 13; CDR3 protein: CASSPYRETEAFF; CDR3 DNA: TGTGCCAGCAGCCCCTACAGGGAGACTGAAGCTTTCTTT
J gene: TRBJ2-3; V gene: TRBV6-5; clone size: once; D gene: TRBD2; CDR3 length: 15; CDR3 protein: CASGRNAGVTDTQYF; CDR3 DNA: TGCGCTAGCGGGAGGAACGCCGGGGTCACAGATACGCAGTATTTT
J gene: TRBJ1-1; V gene: TRBV7-9; clone size: .; D gene: TRBD1; CDR3 length: 15; CDR3 protein: CASSLRGRRDTEAFF; CDR3 DNA: TGTGCCAGCAGCTTGAGGGGGCGAAGGGACACTGAAGCTTTCTTT
J gene: TRBJ1-1; V gene: TRBV2; clone size: .; D gene: .; CDR3 length: 11; CDR3 protein: CASSIGTEAFF; CDR3 DNA: TGTGCCAGCAGTATCGGGACAGAAGCTTTCTTT
J gene: TRBJ1-1; V gene: TRBV27; clone size: .; D gene: .; CDR3 length: 12; CDR3 protein: CASIGTASGAFF; CDR3 DNA: TGTGCCAGCATTGGGACTGCCTCGGGAGCTTTCTTT
J gene: TRBJ1-3; V gene: TRBV6-5; clone size: few; D gene: .; CDR3 length: 14; CDR3 protein: CASRLDTSGNTIYF; CDR3 DNA: TGTGCCAGCCGTCTCGACACTTCTGGAAACACCATATATTTT
J gene: TRBJ1-1; V gene: TRBV28; clone size: few; D gene: .; CDR3 length: 11; CDR3 protein: CASSFITEAFF; CDR3 DNA: TGTGCCAGCAGTTTTATCACTGAAGCTTTCTTT
J gene: TRBJ1-1; V gene: TRBV7-9; clone size: .; D gene: .; CDR3 length: 14; CDR3 protein: CASSLGSGFTEAFF; CDR3 DNA: TGTGCCAGCAGCTTAGGATCAGGCTTCACTGAAGCTTTCTTT
J gene: TRBJ2-7; V gene: TRBV28; clone size: .; D gene: .; CDR3 length: 17; CDR3 protein: CASSLYPFDGSPYEQYF; CDR3 DNA: TGTGCCAGCAGTTTATACCCCTTTGACGGGAGCCCCTACGAGCAGTACTTC
J gene: TRBJ2-7; V gene: TRBV20-1; clone size: .; D gene: .; CDR3 length: 11; CDR3 protein: CSASGNYEQYF; CDR3 DNA: TGCAGTGCTAGCGGGAACTACGAGCAGTACTTC
J gene: TRBJ2-1; V gene: TRBV9; clone size: .; D gene: TRBD2; CDR3 length: 14; CDR3 protein: CASLGGGLGGEQFF; CDR3 DNA: TGTGCCAGCCTTGGAGGGGGACTAGGGGGTGAGCAGTTCTTC
J gene: TRBJ2-3; V gene: TRBV19; clone size: .; D gene: TRBD2; CDR3 length: 19; CDR3 protein: CASSTYSGLAGTYTDTQYF; CDR3 DNA: TGTGCCAGTAGTACCTACTCGGGACTAGCGGGAACTTACACAGATACGCAGTATTTT
J gene: TRBJ1-5; V gene: TRBV10-2; clone size: .; D gene: TRBD1; CDR3 length: 13; CDR3 protein: CASGDRAVQPQHF; CDR3 DNA: TGCGCCAGCGGGGACAGGGCAGTTCAGCCCCAGCATTTT
J gene: TRBJ2-1; V gene: TRBV5-1; clone size: once; D gene: TRBD2; CDR3 length: 12; CDR3 protein: CASSSTSNEQFF; CDR3 DNA: TGCGCCAGCAGTTCGACTAGCAACGAGCAGTTCTTC
J gene: TRBJ1-3; V gene: TRBV2; clone size: .; D gene: TRBD1; CDR3 length: 15; CDR3 protein: CASSAQGFSGNTIYF; CDR3 DNA: TGTGCCAGCAGCGCACAGGGGTTCTCTGGAAACACCATATATTTT
J gene: TRBJ2-7; V gene: TRBV5-5; clone size: .; D gene: .; CDR3 length: 14; CDR3 protein: CASSLLGREGEQYF; CDR3 DNA: TGTGCCAGCAGCTTGTTAGGCAGGGAAGGAGAGCAGTACTTC
J gene: TRBJ2-7; V gene: TRBV15; clone size: .; D gene: .; CDR3 length: 15; CDR3 protein: CATSRDLFPSYEQYF; CDR3 DNA: TGTGCCACCAGCAGAGATCTTTTTCCCTCCTACGAGCAGTACTTC
J gene: TRBJ2-1; V gene: TRBV19; clone size: .; D gene: TRBD2; CDR3 length: 15; CDR3 protein: CASSRLAGGEKEQFF; CDR3 DNA: TGTGCCAGTAGTAGATTAGCGGGAGGGGAAAAAGAGCAGTTCTTC
J gene: TRBJ2-4; V gene: TRBV10-2; clone size: .; D gene: .; CDR3 length: 14; CDR3 protein: CASSVGGAKNIQYF; CDR3 DNA: TGCGCCAGCAGTGTGGGGGGAGCCAAAAACATTCAGTACTTC